A single sample gave rise to the 23 T cell receptor beta chains below, sequenced in a study of T-cell memory formation after mild COVID-19 listed by TCRdb under 2021. Library method: 5' RACE. This sample was sequenced with an Illumina NovaSeq 6000. The public reads were reanalyzed by TCRdb: fastp trimming at Q25, MiXCR alignment, in-frame beta chains only. Each entry merges the rows of one CDR3 protein and shows their most common DNA and genes. For this sample there are hundreds of thousands of distinct CDR3 sequences; around 17% appear just once. The ten largest clones add up to about a fifth of the sample. Material for sequencing was PBMCs or a T cell subset sorted from them (not recorded which). Receptors originate from a young man who had mild COVID-19 (a few samples of this study predate the infection). The sample titles of this study are shuffled in the database, so cell type and time point are left out; the donor was told from shared clones.

The chain carries TRBV27 and TRBJ2-5; D remains ambiguous. This CDR3 spans 13 amino acids. Germline V CDR1 and CDR2: MNHEY, SMNVEV (reference sequence). V was trimmed by 7 bases and J by 4 bases, leaving 13 bases between them. The DNA for the CDR3 is TGTGCCAGCACATCTAGGGTCACAGAGACCCAGTACTTC. Protein: CASTSRVTETQYF.

This clonotype was seen only a few times. This chain uses TRBV12-3 or TRBV12-4 with TRBJ2-3; D unresolved. This CDR3 region has 13 residues. Trimming stripped 5 bases from V and 8 bases from J, with 14 bases between. CDR3 sequence (DNA): TGTGCCAGCAGTCCTTTCGTCACCTCTACGCAGTATTTT. Translating gives CASSPFVTSTQYF.

This clonotype has a handful of counts. This sequence joins TRBV29-1 and TRBJ1-5; no definite D call. Trimming removed 4 bases from V and 0 bases from J, with 10 bases in between. CDR3 length: 14 amino acids. CDR1 is SQVTM, CDR2 ANQGSEA, per germline. The chain's CDR3 is CSVGGLGSNQPQHF. Written as DNA, the CDR3 is TGCAGCGTTGGGGGATTGGGTAGCAATCAGCCCCAGCATTTT.

The V call is TRBV7-2, the J call TRBJ2-1, with D hard to call. This CDR3 spans 14 amino acids. V lost 5 bases and J lost 6, with 14 bases in between. CDR1 is SGHTA, CDR2 FQGNSA, per germline. In nucleotides, the CDR3 is TGTGCCAGCAGCGCCGGGTTCTTAGGCAATGAGCAGTTCTTC. Its translation: CASSAGFLGNEQFF.

In this sample, this clonotype turned up a few times. V is TRBV9 and J is TRBJ1-1; D unresolved. Germline lookup yields CDR1 SGDLS and CDR2 YYNGEE. Between the trimmed V and J ends, which lost 4 bases and 7 bases, there was a span of 14 bases. The CDR3 totals 13 residues. The CDR3 DNA reads TGTGCCAGCAGCCGCGTATTAGGGAGTGAAGCTTTCTTT. Protein: CASSRVLGSEAFF.

This clonotype was detected only a few times. J is TRBJ2-1 and V is TRBV20-1, with D perhaps matching TRBD1 (6 bases). With 0 bases removed from V and 0 bases from J, the gap between germline ends came to 12 bases. CDR1 DFQATT and CDR2 SNEGSKA come from the germline V gene (reference sequence). The CDR3 is made up of 16 amino acids. The CDR3 spells CSARDRGGSSYNEQFF. CDR3 sequence (DNA): TGCAGTGCTAGAGATCGAGGGGGAAGCTCCTACAATGAGCAGTTCTTC.

The rearrangement joins TRBV5-6 to TRBJ2-3; D remains ambiguous. Between the trimmed V and J ends, which lost 2 bases and 3 bases, there was a span of 7 bases. This CDR3 has 13 amino acids. CDR1 SGHDT and CDR2 YYEEEE come from the germline V gene. The CDR3 nucleotides read TGTGCCAGCAGCTTTTCCCAGACAGATACGCAGTATTTT. It encodes CASSFSQTDTQYF.

This rearrangement joins TRBV4-2 to TRBJ2-7; a possible D gene is TRBD2 (7 bases). V gave up 4 bases and J gave up 5 bases, with 21 bases separating them. Germline CDR1 reads LGHNA; CDR2 reads YNFKEQ. The CDR3 spans 16 residues. The CDR3 protein is CASSLRGGGAQDEQYF. The CDR3 DNA reads as TGTGCCAGCAGCCTTCGCGGCGGGGGCGCGCAGGACGAGCAGTACTTC.

J is TRBJ1-6 and V is TRBV6-2 or TRBV6-3, with D maybe TRBD1 (6 bases). Trimming shortened V by 6 bases and J by 9 bases, and 9 bases separated the two germline ends. The CDR3 is 12 amino acids. CDR1 and CDR2 from the germline V gene are MNHEY and SVGEGT. The CDR3 is CASRGRGSPLHF. CDR3 nucleotides: TGTGCCAGCAGGGGCAGGGGTTCACCCCTCCACTTT.

This clonotype occurred a few times. The V and J genes are TRBV4-2 and TRBJ2-3, with 11 bases identical to TRBD2. The CDR3 has 18 residues. The V segment lost 1 base and the J segment 6 bases; nucleotides outside the gene matches: 12. From germline, CDR1 is LGHNA and CDR2 YNFKEQ. The CDR3 here is CASSQGLAGRSPVDTQYF. The CDR3 coding sequence is TGTGCCAGCAGCCAAGGACTAGCGGGGCGATCCCCCGTGGATACGCAGTATTTT.

This clonotype was counted ten times or more. V gene TRBV5-1 combines with J gene TRBJ1-4, with D hard to call. Germline-derived CDR1 and CDR2 are SGHRS and YFSETQ. V was shortened by 0 bases and J by 3 bases, with 9 bases between the two germline ends. The CDR3 is 15 amino acids. The CDR3 here is CASSLGLTSNEKLFF. The CDR3 DNA is TGCGCCAGCAGCTTGGGGCTAACGTCTAATGAAAAACTGTTTTTT.

The chain has TRBV6-5 and TRBJ1-1; TRBD1 might be the D (6 bases). In germline, CDR1 is MNHEY, CDR2 SVGAGI. The V end was cut by 7 bases, the J end by 1 base, with 13 bases between. CDR3 length: 14 amino acids. CDR3 region: CASKKRQANTEAFF. CDR3 DNA sequence: TGTGCCAGCAAAAAGAGACAGGCGAACACTGAAGCTTTCTTT.

The V gene is TRBV7-2, the J gene TRBJ2-1, with a weak D call TRBD2 (5 bases). V was trimmed by 1 base and J by 13 bases, leaving 14 bases between them. In germline, CDR1 is SGHTA, CDR2 FQGNSA. The CDR3 has 13 amino acids. The DNA for the CDR3 is TGTGCCAGCAGCTTAGGCGCTAGCCCTATTCAGTTCTTC. Translation: CASSLGASPIQFF.

There are a few counts of this clonotype. The J gene is TRBJ2-7, the V gene TRBV4-1; 8 bases line up with TRBD2. The germline V gene encodes CDR1 MGHRA and CDR2 YSYEKL. The V and J ends lost 0 bases and 5 bases, in that order; junction bases with no gene match: 9. The CDR3 loop spans 16 amino acids. CDR3 sequence (DNA): TGCGCCAGCAGCCAAGAAGCGGTAGCGGGGATACACGAGCAGTACTTC. Its protein is CASSQEAVAGIHEQYF.

The chain is built from TRBV7-2 and TRBJ2-5; tentative D call: TRBD1 (6 bases). V lost 10 bases to trimming and J lost 4 bases, with 16 bases between them. Looked up from germline, CDR1 is SGHTA and CDR2 is FQGNSA. This CDR3 region has 13 residues. The CDR3 bases are TGTGCCACCGTTAGTCAGGGGAGAGAGACCCAGTACTTC. It is translated as CATVSQGRETQYF.

There are a few counts of this clonotype. This rearrangement joins TRBV5-1 to TRBJ1-6, with D unresolved. CDR1 SGHRS and CDR2 YFSETQ come from the germline V gene. The CDR3 has 15 residues. Trimming shortened V by 0 bases and J by 2 bases, and 6 bases separated the two germline ends. This chain's CDR3 is CASSLDAPYNSPLHF. In DNA, the CDR3 is TGCGCCAGCAGCTTGGATGCGCCCTATAATTCACCCCTCCACTTT.

The rearrangement joins TRBV3-1 to TRBJ1-6; no reliable D call. The germline V gene has CDR1 LGHDT and CDR2 YNNKEL (reference sequence). The ends were cut back, 1 base at V and 7 bases at J, with 8 bases in the middle. This CDR3 region has 14 residues. The CDR3 loop is CASSQAYRNSPLHF. The CDR3 DNA reads TGTGCCAGCAGCCAAGCGTATCGAAATTCACCCCTCCACTTT.

V usage is TRBV5-1 and J usage is TRBJ1-2; 7 bases map to TRBD1. The trim removed 4 bases at V and 4 bases at J, leaving 7 bases unmatched. The CDR3 consists of 14 residues. Germline values: CDR1 SGHRS, CDR2 YFSETQ. DNA of the CDR3: TGCGCCAGCAGCCCGCAGGGGGGTAGCTATGGCTACACCTTC. Protein sequence: CASSPQGGSYGYTF. The whole variable domain, remainder taken from reference TRBV5-1 and TRBJ1-2, is KAGVTQTPRYLIKTRGQQVTLSCSPISGHRSVSWYQQTPGQGLQFLFEYFSETQRNKGNFPGRFSGRQFSNSRSEMNVSTLELGDSALYLCASSPQGGSYGYTFGSGTRLTVV.

This clonotype was counted between two and nine times. The chain has TRBV12-3 or TRBV12-4 and TRBJ1-3; the D gene is possibly TRBD1 (5 bases). The CDR3 extends over 17 amino acids. Trimming shortened V by 2 bases and J by 3 bases, and 17 bases separated the two germline ends. The CDR3 reads CASSLTRDRAVGNTIYF. The CDR3 DNA reads TGTGCCAGCAGTTTAACCCGGGACCGCGCCGTTGGAAACACCATATATTTT.

The chain joins TRBV7-2 to TRBJ2-1; 8 bases are shared with TRBD2. Germline V gene data show CDR1 as SGHTA and CDR2 as FQGNSA. The CDR3 contains 15 residues. Unmatched junction bases numbered 12, after V lost 5 bases and J lost 9 bases. CDR3 coding DNA: TGTGCCAGCAGCGAGGGACTAGTCAAGAGTGGTGAGCAGTTCTTC. It specifies CASSEGLVKSGEQFF.

There are a few counts of this clonotype. The chain employs TRBV20-1 and TRBJ2-5; possible D gene TRBD2, 6 bases. The CDR3 sequence is 12 residues long. V lost 5 bases to trimming and J lost 5 bases, with 12 bases between them. The germline V gene has CDR1 DFQATT and CDR2 SNEGSKA (reference sequence). The CDR3 is CSAANGGETQYF. CDR3 sequence (DNA): TGCAGTGCTGCCAATGGGGGGGAGACCCAGTACTTC.

This chain uses TRBV12-3 or TRBV12-4 with TRBJ2-5; D is possibly TRBD2 (6 bases). This CDR3 region has 13 residues. V was cut by 6 bases and J by 6 bases, with 14 bases left in between. The CDR3 DNA reads TGTGCCAGCAGCACGGGGGTCCGAAAGACCCAGTACTTC. Encoded protein: CASSTGVRKTQYF.

This clonotype turned up a few times. This chain uses TRBV3-1 with TRBJ1-1, with 7 bases aligning to TRBD1. Germline V gene data show CDR1 as LGHDT and CDR2 as YNNKEL (reference sequence). Losses at the gene ends were 4 bases for V and 0 bases for J; bases not matched to a gene: 5. The CDR3 contains 15 residues. The CDR3 here is CASSPDRDMNTEAFF. Here the CDR3 DNA reads TGTGCCAGCAGCCCCGACAGGGACATGAACACTGAAGCTTTCTTT. Using reference TRBV3-1 and TRBJ1-1 for the parts outside the CDR3, the full variable domain is DTAVSQTPKYLVTQMGNDKSIKCEQNLGHDTMYWYKQDSKKFLKIMFSYNNKELIINETVPNRFSPKSPDKAHLNLHINSLELGDSAVYFCASSPDRDMNTEAFFGQGTRLTVV.